The T cell receptor beta chain described here comes from a study of CD8 T cells in Susac syndrome. Notes on the study in general: CD4+ T cell repertoires in Susac syndrome lacked clonal expansion.

The RNA input was roughly 0.45 to 1 ug, and it was reverse transcribed with random hexamers. TCRdb analysed the immunoSEQ multiplex PCR reads with MiXCR anew, one entry per CDR3 protein. The table has more than 150,000 distinct CDR3 sequences, approximately 96% seen once. CDR1 and CDR2 from the germline V gene are LGHDT and YNNKEL (reference sequence). The CDR3 consists of 13 residues. The TEMRA cells underwent FACS enrichment, while the CD8+ and CD4+ T cells underwent negative isolation. With respect to this clonotype: Its cognate antigen is unknown. An end of the junction differs from the germline gene, which may be a read error.

This sequence originates from a human donor with Susac syndrome. This chain uses TRBV3-1 with TRBJ2-1; the match to TRBD2 covers 8 bases. The specimen was CD4+ T cells from PBMCs. CDR3 sequence: CVSSQAPGGALFF. The CDR3 bases are TGTGTCAGCAGCCAAGCCCCCGGGGGGGCCCTGTTCTTC.